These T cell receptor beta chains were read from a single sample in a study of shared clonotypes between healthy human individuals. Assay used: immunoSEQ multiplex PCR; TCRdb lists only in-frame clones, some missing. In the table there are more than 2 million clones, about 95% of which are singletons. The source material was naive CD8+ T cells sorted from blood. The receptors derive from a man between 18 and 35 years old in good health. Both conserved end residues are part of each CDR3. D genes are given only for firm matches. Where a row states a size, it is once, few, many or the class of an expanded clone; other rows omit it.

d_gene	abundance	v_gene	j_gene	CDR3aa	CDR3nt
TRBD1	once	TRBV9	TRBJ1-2	CASSQQDRFTNYGYTF	TGTGCCAGCAGCCAACAGGACAGGTTCACAAACTATGGCTACACCTTC
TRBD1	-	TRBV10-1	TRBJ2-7	CASSEARGYEQYF	TGCGCCAGCAGTGAAGCCAGGGGGTACGAGCAGTACTTC
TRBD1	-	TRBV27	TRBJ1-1	CASRPGTGGSRAFF	TGTGCCAGCAGACCCGGGACAGGCGGATCTAGAGCTTTCTTT
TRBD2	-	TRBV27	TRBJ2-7	CASSPSSGESSYEQYF	TGTGCCAGCAGTCCCTCTAGCGGGGAAAGCTCCTACGAGCAGTACTTC
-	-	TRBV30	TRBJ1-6	CAWTSGSGSPLHF	TGTGCCTGGACATCGGGTTCTGGGTCACCCCTCCACTTT
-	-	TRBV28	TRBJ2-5	CASRMRGYETQYF	TGTGCCAGCAGAATGAGGGGGTACGAGACCCAGTACTTC
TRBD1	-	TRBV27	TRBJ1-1	CASSLDRVGNGEAFF	TGTGCCAGCAGTTTAGACAGGGTGGGGAATGGTGAAGCTTTCTTT
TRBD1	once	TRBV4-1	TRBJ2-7	CASSSRTGYYEQYF	TGCGCCAGCAGCTCACGGACAGGTTACTACGAGCAGTACTTC
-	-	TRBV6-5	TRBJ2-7	CASSYSMVAYEQYF	TGTGCCAGCAGTTACTCGATGGTCGCTTACGAGCAGTACTTC
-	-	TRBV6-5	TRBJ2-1	CASSLLGPIYNEQFF	TGTGCCAGCAGCCTACTCGGACCAATATACAATGAGCAGTTCTTC
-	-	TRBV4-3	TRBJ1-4	CASSQDTAMTGEKLFF	TGCGCCAGCAGCCAAGATACAGCGATGACTGGTGAAAAACTGTTTTTT
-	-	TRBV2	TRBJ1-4	CASILGRNEKLFF	TGTGCCAGCATCCTGGGTCGTAATGAAAAACTGTTTTTT
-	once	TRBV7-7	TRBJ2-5	CASSLVASAQETQYF	TGTGCTAGCAGCTTAGTAGCGTCTGCCCAAGAGACCCAGTACTTC
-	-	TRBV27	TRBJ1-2	CASRELANYGYTF	TGTGCCAGCAGGGAATTAGCTAACTATGGCTACACCTTC
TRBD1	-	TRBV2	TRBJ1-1	CASSLGTGNTEAFF	TGTGCCAGCAGCCTTGGGACAGGGAACACTGAAGCTTTCTTT
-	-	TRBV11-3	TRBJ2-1	CASSLEGGSSYNEQFF	TGTGCCAGCAGCTTAGAGGGTGGAAGCTCCTACAATGAGCAGTTCTTC
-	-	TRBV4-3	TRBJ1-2	CASSPGEGYGYTF	TGCGCCAGCTCTCCGGGGGAAGGCTATGGCTACACCTTC
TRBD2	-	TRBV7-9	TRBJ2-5	CASSPILAGLTETQYF	TGTGCCAGCAGCCCCATACTAGCGGGGTTAACGGAGACCCAGTACTTC
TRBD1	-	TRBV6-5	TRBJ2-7	CASSVGQESYEQYF	TGTGCCAGCAGTGTCGGACAGGAGAGCTACGAGCAGTACTTC
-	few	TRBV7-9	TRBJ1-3	CASSLLGTGNTIYF	TGTGCCAGCAGCTTACTGGGTACAGGAAACACCATATATTTT
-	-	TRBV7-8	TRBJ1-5	CASSLPRDRGLHGNQPQHF	TGTGCCAGCAGCTTACCCCGAGACAGAGGGCTCCATGGCAATCAGCCCCAGCATTTT
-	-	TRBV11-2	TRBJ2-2	CASSQGQNTGELFF	TGTGCCAGCAGCCAGGGACAAAACACCGGGGAGCTGTTTTTT
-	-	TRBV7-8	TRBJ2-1	CASSGRDSTYNEQFF	TGTGCCAGCAGCGGACGGGACTCCACCTACAATGAGCAGTTCTTC
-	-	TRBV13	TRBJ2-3	CASSFQGRADTQYF	TGTGCCAGCAGCTTTCAGGGGAGGGCAGATACGCAGTATTTT
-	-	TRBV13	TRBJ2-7	CASSFRGDTYEQYF	TGTGCCAGCAGCTTTAGGGGTGACACCTACGAGCAGTACTTC
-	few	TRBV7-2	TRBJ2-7	CASSLTGPSYEQYF	TGTGCCAGCAGCTTAACGGGGCCTTCCTACGAGCAGTACTTC
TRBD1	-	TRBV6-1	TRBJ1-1	CASSANRGGYTEAFF	TGTGCCAGCAGTGCGAACAGGGGGGGGTACACTGAAGCTTTCTTT
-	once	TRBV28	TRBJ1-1	CASNTFFEGKNTEAFF	TGTGCCAGCAATACCTTTTTCGAGGGTAAGAACACTGAAGCTTTCTTT
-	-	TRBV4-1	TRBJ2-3	CASSPRPGNTQYF	TGCGCCAGCAGTCCCAGGCCAGGGAACACGCAGTATTTT
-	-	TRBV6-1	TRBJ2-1	CASSAYFNEQFF	TGTGCCAGCAGTGCTTACTTCAATGAGCAGTTCTTC
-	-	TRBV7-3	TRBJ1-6	CASSLGVNNSPLHF	TGTGCCAGCAGCTTAGGCGTGAATAATTCACCCCTCCACTTT
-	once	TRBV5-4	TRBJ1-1	CASSLEGAIEAFF	TGTGCCAGCAGCTTGGAGGGCGCGATTGAAGCTTTCTTT
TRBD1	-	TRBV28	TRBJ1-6	CASSFRDRYTENSPLHF	TGTGCCAGCAGTTTCCGGGACAGGTACACCGAAAATTCACCCCTCCACTTT
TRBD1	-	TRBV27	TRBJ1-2	CASSYGTGVGYTF	TGTGCCAGCAGTTACGGGACAGGGGTTGGCTACACCTTC
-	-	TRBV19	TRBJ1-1	CASTTDEDTEAFF	TGTGCCAGTACCACGGACGAAGACACTGAAGCTTTCTTT
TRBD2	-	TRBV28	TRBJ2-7	CASSPPQTSGATYEQYF	TGTGCCAGCAGTCCCCCCCAGACTAGCGGGGCGACCTACGAGCAGTACTTC
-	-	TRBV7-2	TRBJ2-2	CASSLVLTNTGELFF	TGTGCCAGCAGCTTAGTACTAACGAACACCGGGGAGCTGTTTTTT
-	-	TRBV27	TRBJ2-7	CASSFNSYEQYF	TGTGCCAGCAGCTTTAATTCCTACGAGCAGTACTTC
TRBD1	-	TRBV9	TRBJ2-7	CASSVGEGTGASYEQYF	TGTGCCAGCAGCGTAGGGGAGGGGACAGGGGCTTCCTACGAGCAGTACTTC
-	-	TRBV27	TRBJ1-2	CASRQGANYGYTF	TGTGCCAGCAGGCAGGGAGCTAACTATGGCTACACCTTC
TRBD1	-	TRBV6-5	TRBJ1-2	CASRNPGQVYGYTF	TGTGCCAGCAGGAACCCGGGACAGGTCTATGGCTACACCTTC
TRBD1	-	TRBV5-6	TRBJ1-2	CASSGVQGVYGYTF	TGTGCCAGCAGCGGGGTACAGGGGGTCTATGGCTACACCTTC
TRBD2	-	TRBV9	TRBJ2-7	CASSLSGRVPSYEQYF	TGTGCCAGCAGCCTGAGCGGGAGGGTCCCTTCCTACGAGCAGTACTTC
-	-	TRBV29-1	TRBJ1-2	CSVGLGRAGYGYTF	TGCAGCGTTGGCCTGGGGAGGGCCGGCTATGGCTACACCTTC
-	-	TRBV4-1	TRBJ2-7	CASSQGPDGAYEQYF	TGCGCCAGCAGCCAAGGCCCGGACGGAGCCTACGAGCAGTACTTC
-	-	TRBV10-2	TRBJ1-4	CASSRTETNEKLFF	TGCGCCAGCAGTAGGACAGAGACTAATGAAAAACTGTTTTTT
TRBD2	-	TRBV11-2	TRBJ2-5	CASSRTSGQETQYF	TGTGCCAGCAGCCGGACTAGCGGACAAGAGACCCAGTACTTC
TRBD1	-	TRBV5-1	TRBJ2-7	CASHPPDRGYEQYF	TGCGCCAGCCACCCCCCGGACAGGGGGTACGAGCAGTACTTC
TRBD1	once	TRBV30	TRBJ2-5	CAWQVQGAQETQYF	TGTGCCTGGCAAGTACAGGGGGCTCAAGAGACCCAGTACTTC
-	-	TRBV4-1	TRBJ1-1	CASSQDDARVGTEAFF	TGCGCCAGCAGCCAAGATGATGCAAGGGTAGGCACTGAAGCTTTCTTT
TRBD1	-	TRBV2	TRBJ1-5	CASTLDRGNGNQPQHF	TGTGCCAGCACCCTCGACAGGGGCAATGGCAATCAGCCCCAGCATTTT
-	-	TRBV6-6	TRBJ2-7	CASSYSEGTYEQYF	TGTGCCAGCAGTTACTCGGAGGGTACCTACGAGCAGTACTTC
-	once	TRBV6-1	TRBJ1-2	CASREDSYGYTF	TGTGCCAGCAGGGAGGACAGTTATGGCTACACCTTC